The entry that follows covers one T cell receptor beta chain sequence. Its matching antigen is unknown. In TCRdb, the reads were re-called with MiXCR into one record per CDR3 protein. Altogether about 180,000 distinct CDR3 sequences are present, roughly 20% being singletons, with the ten largest covering 25%. This record belongs to a study of T cell repertoires in cytomegalovirus infection. Study-level points and caveats: HLA-C-restricted CMV-specific TCR beta clonotypes were dominant in the ex vivo response.

CDR3 size: 17 residues. V dropped 0 bases and J dropped 1 base, with 13 bases sitting between them. The germline CDR1 and CDR2 sequences are MGHRA and YSYEKL. The V call is TRBV4-1, the J call TRBJ1-5, with D perhaps TRBD1 (6 bases). Sequenced material: CD8+ T cells from cultured PBMCs, taken from culture after CMV antigen stimulation. The sequence derives from a human donor in good health (CMV status not recorded). Some clones in this sample may be carry-over from other donors' samples. CDR3: CASSQEGGGRSNQPQHF. In nucleotides, the CDR3 is TGCGCCAGCAGCCAAGAGGGGGGCGGGAGAAGCAATCAGCCCCAGCATTTT.